What follows are 32 T cell receptor beta chains derived from one specimen sequenced in a study of T cell repertoires in cytomegalovirus infection (dated by TCRdb to between 2018 and 2021). The sequencer listed for this sample is Illumina HiSeq 1500. The public reads were reprocessed in TCRdb via fastp at Q25 and MiXCR, keeping in-frame beta chains. Rows matching on CDR3 protein sequence are summarized as one entry with the most common DNA and genes. Within this sample are some 500,000 distinct CDR3 sequences, with around 30% of them counted one time only. 15% to 20% of the sample comes from the top ten. The antigens these receptors bind are not known. Interpreted using the paper, the treatment or condition label stands for: in vitro stimulation with specific CMV peptide epitopes to enrich CMV-specific T cells. This material consisted of cultured PBMCs, taken from culture after CMV antigen stimulation. Source of these receptors: a human donor in good health (CMV status not recorded). Some clones in this sample may be carry-over from other donors' samples.

V gene TRBV6-2 or TRBV6-3 combines with J gene TRBJ2-1; 8 bases are a match to TRBD2. Germline lookup yields CDR1 MNHEY and CDR2 SVGEGT. The junction had 6 bases not matched to a gene; V was cut back by 0 bases and J by 2 bases. This CDR3 spans 17 amino acids. In nucleotides, the CDR3 is TGTGCCAGCAGTTACTCGAAGTCCGGGAGGGCCTACAATGAGCAGTTCTTC. Encoded protein: CASSYSKSGRAYNEQFF.

In its sample, this clonotype was seen a few times. The rearrangement joins TRBV5-4 to TRBJ2-7; weak D call: TRBD2 (6 bases). This CDR3 spans 14 amino acids. Germline V gives CDR1 SGHNT, CDR2 YYREEE (reference sequence). The germline V and J ends were trimmed by 0 bases and 5 bases, with 12 bases remaining between them. The CDR3 sequence is CASSLGGGINEQYF. As DNA, the CDR3 is TGTGCCAGCAGCTTGGGTGGCGGGATCAACGAGCAGTACTTC.

This clonotype was seen a few times. The chain joins TRBV6-6 to TRBJ2-1; TRBD1 is a possible D gene (5 bases). Trimming took off 6 bases at V and 4 bases at J, with 13 bases between the two ends. The germline V gene encodes CDR1 MNHNY and CDR2 SVGAGI (reference sequence). The CDR3 totals 14 residues. The CDR3 here is CASRPTTVYNEQFF. The CDR3 DNA is TGTGCCAGCAGACCTACGACAGTTTACAATGAGCAGTTCTTC.

The V gene is TRBV7-8, the J gene TRBJ2-7; D is unclear. The length of the CDR3 is 13 residues. Germline CDR1 reads SGHVS; CDR2 reads FQNEAQ. V was pared by 1 base and J by 3 bases, with 7 bases between. The CDR3 reads CASSLGVYYEQYF. CDR3 nucleotide sequence: TGTGCCAGCAGCTTAGGAGTATACTACGAGCAGTACTTC.

The gene calls are TRBV18 and TRBJ1-5, with TRBD1 matching over 7 bases. There are 15 residues in the CDR3. The germline V gene has CDR1 KGHSH and CDR2 LQKENI. Germline trimming cut 6 bases from V and 4 bases from J; bases unmatched to any gene: 9. CDR3 amino acids: CASSSGTATNQPQHF. The CDR3, as DNA: TGTGCCAGCTCCAGCGGGACAGCGACGAATCAGCCCCAGCATTTT.

This clonotype was picked up a small number of times. J is TRBJ2-6 and V is TRBV7-8; D gene uncertain. Trimming left V 8 bases short and J 1 base short, with 6 bases between. Germline CDR1 is SGHVS and CDR2 is FQNEAQ. The CDR3 extends over 13 amino acids. CDR3 DNA: TGTGCCAGCCAGAGGTCTGGGGCCAACGTCCTGACTTTC. Protein product: CASQRSGANVLTF.

This clonotype was observed many times. This chain joins TRBV7-9 and TRBJ2-1; 10 bases map to TRBD2. Germline V gene lookup returns CDR1 SEHNR and CDR2 FQNEAQ (reference sequence). V shed 2 bases and J 5 bases; nucleotides not matched to a gene: 6. The CDR3 contains 16 residues. Here the CDR3 reads CASSLYTSGTHNEQFF. For the CDR3, the DNA is TGTGCCAGCAGCTTATATACTAGCGGGACTCACAATGAGCAGTTCTTC.

A single count supports this clonotype. The chain recombines TRBV7-2 with TRBJ2-2, with 9 bases aligning to TRBD2. The CDR3 loop spans 16 amino acids. Germline CDR1 and CDR2: SGHTA and FQGNSA. With V trimmed by 0 bases and J by 6 bases, 5 bases remained unmatched. The CDR3 reads CASSLAAGGNSGELFF. The CDR3, as DNA: TGTGCCAGCAGCTTAGCAGCGGGAGGTAACTCCGGGGAGCTGTTTTTT.

This clonotype has at least ten counts. The rearrangement joins TRBV27 to TRBJ2-2; 11 nucleotides agree with TRBD2. Germline values: CDR1 MNHEY, CDR2 SMNVEV (reference sequence). This CDR3 comprises 15 residues. V dropped 7 bases and J dropped 4; count of bases not matched to a gene: 5. CDR3 sequence: CASNLAGGSTGELFF. CDR3 coding DNA: TGTGCCAGCAATCTAGCGGGAGGCAGCACCGGGGAGCTGTTTTTT.

The J gene is TRBJ1-1, the V gene TRBV12-3 or TRBV12-4, with D tentatively TRBD1 (5 bases). This CDR3 contains 12 residues. Trimming pared 3 bases from V and 8 bases from J, leaving 10 bases between. Here the CDR3 DNA reads TGTGCCAGCAGTTTTAGGTCAGGGGAAGCTTTCTTT. As protein: CASSFRSGEAFF.

The genes are TRBV4-3 and TRBJ2-3; 7 nucleotides line up with TRBD2. Trimming cost V 0 bases and J 6 bases; bases outside gene matches: 9. There are 16 residues in the CDR3. The germline gives CDR1 LGHNA, CDR2 YSLEER. CDR3 sequence reads: CASSQDWDRGSDTQYF. The CDR3 coding sequence is TGCGCCAGCAGCCAAGATTGGGATCGCGGGAGCGATACGCAGTATTTT.

This clonotype has only a few counts. The rearrangement links TRBV7-6 to TRBJ1-5, with D possibly being TRBD1 (5 bases). The CDR3 totals 19 residues. CDR1 SGHVS and CDR2 FNYEAQ come from the germline V gene. Trimming removed 3 bases at V and 1 base at J, with 22 bases between. The CDR3 coding sequence is TGTGCCAGCAGCTTTGACCTTACCGGGGGGAGTTGGAGCAATCAGCCCCAGCATTTT. Amino acids: CASSFDLTGGSWSNQPQHF.

This chain uses TRBV11-3 with TRBJ2-1, with 11 positions matching TRBD1. The trim removed 4 bases at V and 6 bases at J, leaving 5 bases unmatched. Germline V gives CDR1 SGHNT, CDR2 YENEEA. The CDR3 has 15 residues. CDR3 sequence: CASSSRTGGRNEQFF. DNA for the CDR3: TGTGCCAGCAGCTCTCGGACAGGGGGCCGCAATGAGCAGTTCTTC.

This clonotype was seen a handful of times. This sequence joins TRBV27 and TRBJ2-6, with 7 bases identical to TRBD1. V lost 1 base, J lost 0 bases, and 6 bases stayed unmatched. Germline CDR1 MNHEY, CDR2 SMNVEV (reference sequence). The CDR3 is 18 amino acids. The CDR3 sequence: CASSLWGTAISGANVLTF. The CDR3 DNA is TGTGCCAGCAGTTTATGGGGGACAGCGATCTCTGGGGCCAACGTCCTGACTTTC.

This clonotype was seen only a few times. J is TRBJ2-7 and V is TRBV6-2 or TRBV6-3; D is uncertain. Deletions cut 2 bases from V and 4 bases from J, with 6 bases between. The germline CDR1 and CDR2 sequences are MNHEY and SVGEGT. The CDR3 length is 12 residues. Written as DNA, the CDR3 is TGTGCCAGCAGTTACGGGTGGTACGAGCAGTACTTC. Its translation: CASSYGWYEQYF.

This clonotype has a handful of counts. The V call is TRBV27, the J call TRBJ2-4; weak D call: TRBD1 (6 bases). Between the trimmed V and J ends, which lost 5 bases and 5 bases, there was a span of 13 bases. This CDR3 has 14 residues. Germline V gene lookup returns CDR1 MNHEY and CDR2 SMNVEV (reference sequence). CDR3: CASSTGRRENIQYF. CDR3 DNA: TGTGCCAGCAGTACAGGGCGGCGGGAAAACATTCAGTACTTC.

CDR3 region: CASSYYDTGNEKLFF. The CDR3 DNA is TGTGCCAGCAGTTACTACGACACTGGAAACGAAAAACTGTTTTTT. This chain connects TRBV6-2 or TRBV6-3 to TRBJ1-4; D is ambiguous. Trimming left V 1 base short and J 8 bases short, with 14 bases between. The CDR3 has 15 residues. Germline V lookup: CDR1 MNHEY, CDR2 SVGEGT.

The CDR3 is CASSITAGGSYNEQFF. The CDR3, as DNA: TGTGCCAGTAGTATTACCGCAGGGGGCTCCTACAATGAGCAGTTCTTC. V is TRBV19 and J is TRBJ2-1; 7 bases align to TRBD1. The ends lost 3 bases at V and 0 bases at J; junction bases unmatched: 5. CDR3 length: 16 amino acids. Germline V gene sequence: CDR1 LNHDA, CDR2 SQIVND (reference sequence).

This chain uses TRBV19 with TRBJ2-1; 9 bases are shared with TRBD2. CDR1 and CDR2 (germline): LNHDA, SQIVND (reference sequence). With V trimmed by 4 bases and J by 3 bases, 10 bases remained unmatched. The CDR3 is made up of 17 amino acids. CDR3 nucleotide sequence: TGTGCCAGTAGTACCCGAGAAGCGGGAGGCCGCTACAATGAGCAGTTCTTC. It encodes CASSTREAGGRYNEQFF.

This clonotype was detected only a few times. The rearrangement joins TRBV29-1 to TRBJ2-1, with TRBD2 matching over 9 bases. CDR3 length equals 14 residues. CDR1 and CDR2 from the germline V gene are SQVTM and ANQGSEA. V was pared by 6 bases and J by 5 bases, with 8 bases of the junction left unmatched. The CDR3 sequence is CSVARLAENNEQFF. The CDR3 DNA is TGCAGCGTCGCGCGACTAGCGGAAAACAATGAGCAGTTCTTC.

The chain is built from TRBV28 and TRBJ2-7; 7 bases line up with TRBD2. This CDR3 spans 15 amino acids. Trimming at V came to 3 bases and at J to 4 bases, leaving 9 bases not matched to a gene. Germline V gene lookup returns CDR1 MDHEN and CDR2 SYDVKM. The DNA for the CDR3 is TGTGCCAGCAGTTTCGAGGGAGGGCCTCGGTACGAGCAGTACTTC. Translation gives CASSFEGGPRYEQYF.

The CDR3 nucleotides are TGTGCCAGCAGCCTATTGGGGGCACGAACCGGGGAGCTGTTTTTT. It is translated as CASSLLGARTGELFF. The chain couples TRBV7-2 to TRBJ2-2; D is possibly TRBD1 (6 bases). V gave up 5 bases and J gave up 5 bases, with 15 bases separating them. The CDR3 spans 15 residues. CDR1 and CDR2 from the germline V gene are SGHTA and FQGNSA.

This clonotype was observed a handful of times. V usage is TRBV5-1 and J usage is TRBJ2-7; 8 bases match TRBD1. Germline loops: CDR1 SGHRS, CDR2 YFSETQ. CDR3 length: 16 residues. The V and J ends lost 0 bases and 3 bases, in that order; junction bases with no gene match: 8. The CDR3 is CASSLVQSTGDYEQYF. Written as DNA, the CDR3 is TGCGCCAGCAGCTTGGTACAGTCGACAGGGGACTACGAGCAGTACTTC.

V gene TRBV25-1 combines with J gene TRBJ2-4, with 8 bases matching TRBD2. The CDR3 consists of 14 residues. Germline CDR1 is MGHDK and CDR2 is SYGVNS. V lost 5 bases and J lost 5; bases outside the gene matches: 5. The CDR3 nucleotides are TGTGCCAGCAGTATAAGCGGGAGTCAAAACATTCAGTACTTC. Translating gives CASSISGSQNIQYF.

This clonotype was detected only a few times. The V call is TRBV7-2, the J call TRBJ1-2, with 8 nucleotides matching TRBD1. The CDR3 length is 15 residues. Looked up from germline, CDR1 is SGHTA and CDR2 is FQGNSA. V shed 5 bases, J shed 1 base, and the junction held 6 bases outside the gene matches. CDR3 in amino acids: CASSPRQGYNYGYTF. CDR3 nucleotides: TGTGCCAGCAGCCCAAGACAGGGGTATAACTATGGCTACACCTTC.

The chain couples TRBV10-3 to TRBJ1-2; tentative D call: TRBD1 (5 bases). The CDR3 sequence is 13 residues long. V was shortened by 0 bases and J by 3 bases, with 5 bases between the two germline ends. The germline gives CDR1 ENHRY, CDR2 SYGVKD. The CDR3 region is CAISESTDYGYTF. CDR3 coding DNA: TGTGCCATCAGTGAGTCGACAGACTATGGCTACACCTTC.

The V and J genes are TRBV24-1 and TRBJ2-1; 10 bases align to TRBD2. Trimming removed 4 bases from V and 5 bases from J; junction bases left unmatched: 7. The CDR3 length is 16 residues. The germline V gene has CDR1 KGHDR and CDR2 SFDVKD. As DNA, the CDR3 is TGTGCCACCAGTGACCGGACTAGCGGAACCAACAATGAGCAGTTCTTC. It translates to CATSDRTSGTNNEQFF.

This sequence joins TRBV6-6 and TRBJ2-5; D ambiguous. The CDR3 loop spans 15 amino acids. CDR1 is MNHNY and CDR2 is SVGAGI in the germline V gene (reference sequence). Trimming removed 5 bases at V and 1 base at J, with 14 bases between. CDR3 DNA: TGTGCCAGCAGTCCGGCTCGCGGCGGCCAAGAGACCCAGTACTTC. Its translation is CASSPARGGQETQYF.

The genes are TRBV6-5 and TRBJ2-5; 12 bases map to TRBD1. Germline CDR1 MNHEY, CDR2 SVGAGI. The V and J ends lost 5 bases and 4 bases, in that order; junction bases with no gene match: 5. The CDR3 sequence is 15 residues long. The CDR3 is CASSQGTGGAETQYF. The CDR3 DNA is TGTGCCAGCAGTCAAGGGACAGGGGGCGCAGAGACCCAGTACTTC.

This clonotype was counted a few times. This chain uses TRBV7-8 with TRBJ1-2; 7 bases map to TRBD1. V lost 5 bases and J lost 6; bases outside the gene matches: 12. The CDR3 covers 15 residues. The germline gives CDR1 SGHVS, CDR2 FQNEAQ. CDR3 DNA sequence: TGTGCCAGCAGCCCGCGCCTTGGGCAGGGGGATGGCTACACCTTC. Translating it yields CASSPRLGQGDGYTF.

This clonotype was seen a single time. This rearrangement joins TRBV6-2 or TRBV6-3 to TRBJ2-6, with D unclear. V was clipped by 1 base and J by 2 bases, with 3 bases between them. The CDR3 totals 14 residues. Per the germline V gene, CDR1 is MNHEY and CDR2 is SVGEGT. In DNA, the CDR3 is TGTGCCAGCAGTTACTACACTGGGGCCAACGTCCTGACTTTC. The encoded protein is CASSYYTGANVLTF.

The CDR3 region is CASSWALGLAGTDTQYF. DNA for the CDR3: TGTGCCAGCAGTTGGGCTCTCGGACTAGCGGGCACAGATACGCAGTATTTT. The V and J genes are TRBV28 and TRBJ2-3; TRBD2 agrees at 10 bases. The V gene end was trimmed by 4 bases and the J gene end by 1 base; junction bases not matched to a gene: 8. Germline V gene lookup returns CDR1 MDHEN and CDR2 SYDVKM. The CDR3 extends over 17 amino acids. The full variable domain, its missing parts supplied by reference TRBV28 and TRBJ2-3, is DVKVTQSSRYLVKRTGEKVFLECVQDMDHENMFWYRQDPGLGLRLIYFSYDVKMKEKGDIPEGYSVSREKKERFSLILESASTNQTSMYLCASSWALGLAGTDTQYFGPGTRLTVL.